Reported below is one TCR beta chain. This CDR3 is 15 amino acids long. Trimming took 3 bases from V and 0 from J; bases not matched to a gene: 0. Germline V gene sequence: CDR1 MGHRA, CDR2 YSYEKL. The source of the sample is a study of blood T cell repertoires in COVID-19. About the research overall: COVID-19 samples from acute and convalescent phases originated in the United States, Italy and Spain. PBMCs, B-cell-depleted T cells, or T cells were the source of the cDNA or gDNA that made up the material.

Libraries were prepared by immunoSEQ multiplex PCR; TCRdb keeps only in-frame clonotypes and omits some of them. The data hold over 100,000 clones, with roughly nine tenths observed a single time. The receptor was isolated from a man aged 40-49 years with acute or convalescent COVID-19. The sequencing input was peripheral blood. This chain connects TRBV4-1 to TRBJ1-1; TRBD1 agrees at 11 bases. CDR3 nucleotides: TGCGCCAGCAGCCAGGGACAGGGGGTGAACACTGAAGCTTTCTTT. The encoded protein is CASSQGQGVNTEAFF.